Listed below are T cell receptor beta chains from one sample, sequenced in a study of cytomegalovirus exposure and HLA in healthy donors. The protocol was immunoSEQ multiplex PCR, while the TCRdb copy is restricted to in-frame clones and leaves out a portion. The sample shows about 360,000 clones, 80% to 90% of them seen only once. The sequenced sample was PBMCs. All receptors come from a woman younger than 35 in good health and CMV-seronegative. The CDR3 runs from the conserved cysteine through the conserved F or W. D genes are given only for firm matches. Clone size is not always given. Where it is, it says once, few, many or a class for expanded clones.

J: TRBJ1-6
size: -
D: -
V: TRBV6-6
CDR3: CASSYRGNSPLHF
DNA: TGTGCCAGCAGTTACAGGGGTAATTCACCCCTCCACTTT

J: TRBJ2-5
size: -
D: TRBD1
V: TRBV7-8
CDR3: CASSPDRGEETQYF
DNA: TGTGCCAGCAGCCCAGACAGGGGGGAAGAGACCCAGTACTTC

J: TRBJ2-2
size: -
D: -
V: TRBV9
CDR3: CASSVGGRDTGELFF
DNA: TGTGCCAGCAGCGTAGGAGGGCGGGACACCGGGGAGCTGTTTTTT

J: TRBJ1-2
size: -
D: TRBD1
V: TRBV28
CDR3: CASRQDRGRAYTF
DNA: TGTGCCAGCAGACAAGACAGGGGGCGTGCCTACACCTTC

J: TRBJ1-1
size: -
D: TRBD1
V: TRBV6-5
CDR3: CASTELGTGEAFF
DNA: TGTGCCAGCACCGAACTCGGGACAGGGGAAGCTTTCTTT

J: TRBJ2-7
size: few
D: -
V: TRBV6-5
CDR3: CASSSVYEQYF
DNA: TGTGCCAGCAGTTCAGTGTACGAGCAGTACTTC

J: TRBJ2-3
size: -
D: TRBD1
V: TRBV5-1
CDR3: CASSSDRATDTQYF
DNA: TGCGCCAGCAGTTCTGACAGGGCAACAGATACGCAGTATTTT

J: TRBJ2-4
size: -
D: -
V: TRBV5-6
CDR3: CASSSESGPRDIQYF
DNA: TGTGCCAGCAGCTCGGAAAGCGGGCCCAGAGACATTCAGTACTTC

J: TRBJ1-4
size: few
D: -
V: TRBV10-3
CDR3: CASSGTSSGNEKLFF
DNA: TGTGCCAGCTCCGGGACATCCTCGGGTAATGAAAAACTGTTTTTT

J: TRBJ1-1
size: -
D: -
V: TRBV4-1
CDR3: CASSPGLLLMNTEAFF
DNA: TGCGCCAGCAGCCCTGGACTTCTCTTAATGAACACTGAAGCTTTCTTT

J: TRBJ2-2
size: -
D: -
V: TRBV7-9
CDR3: CASSLVVGTNTGELFF
DNA: TGTGCCAGCAGCTTAGTGGTCGGGACGAACACCGGGGAGCTGTTTTTT

J: TRBJ2-7
size: once
D: -
V: TRBV18
CDR3: CASSGLDSYEQYF
DNA: TGTGCCAGCTCAGGGCTGGACTCCTACGAGCAGTACTTC

J: TRBJ2-3
size: -
D: TRBD2
V: TRBV11-2
CDR3: CASSLDLGSGGLTDTQYF
DNA: TGTGCCAGCAGCTTAGATCTAGGAAGCGGGGGGCTCACAGATACGCAGTATTTT

J: TRBJ2-7
size: -
D: -
V: TRBV18
CDR3: CASSPDSLTYEQYF
DNA: TGTGCCAGCTCACCTGACAGTTTAACCTACGAGCAGTACTTC

J: TRBJ2-2
size: -
D: -
V: TRBV13
CDR3: CASSTRTGELFF
DNA: TGTGCCAGCAGCACAAGAACCGGGGAGCTGTTTTTT

J: TRBJ2-2
size: -
D: -
V: TRBV11-3
CDR3: CASSHSTGELFF
DNA: TGTGCCAGCAGCCATTCCACCGGGGAGCTGTTTTTT

J: TRBJ1-2
size: few
D: -
V: TRBV5-8
CDR3: CASSEGLNGYTF
DNA: TGTGCCAGCAGCGAGGGACTTAATGGCTACACCTTC

J: TRBJ1-2
size: -
D: -
V: TRBV7-9
CDR3: CASSIRGAHGYTF
DNA: TGTGCCAGCAGTATCCGGGGGGCGCATGGCTACACCTTC

J: TRBJ1-1
size: -
D: -
V: TRBV28
CDR3: CASQAYTEAFF
DNA: TGTGCCAGCCAAGCATACACTGAAGCTTTCTTT

J: TRBJ1-3
size: -
D: -
V: TRBV30
CDR3: CAWSVLGNPGNTIYF
DNA: TGTGCCTGGAGTGTACTTGGTAACCCTGGAAACACCATATATTTT

J: TRBJ2-7
size: -
D: -
V: TRBV2
CDR3: CASSDMGAFSYEQYF
DNA: TGTGCCAGCAGTGATATGGGGGCATTCTCCTACGAGCAGTACTTC

J: TRBJ2-3
size: -
D: TRBD2
V: TRBV18
CDR3: CASSPRPLAGALSVSTDTQYF
DNA: TGTGCCAGCTCACCAAGGCCACTAGCGGGGGCCCTATCTGTTAGCACAGATACGCAGTATTTT

J: TRBJ2-1
size: -
D: TRBD2
V: TRBV2
CDR3: CASSERLAGVPFF
DNA: TGTGCCAGCAGTGAGAGGCTAGCGGGAGTGCCGTTCTTC

J: TRBJ2-1
size: -
D: -
V: TRBV9
CDR3: CASSVTENVEQFF
DNA: TGTGCCAGCAGCGTAACGGAGAATGTTGAGCAGTTCTTC

J: TRBJ2-4
size: -
D: TRBD2
V: TRBV6-6
CDR3: CASSYSGGPQYF
DNA: TGTGCCAGCAGTTACTCGGGAGGGCCTCAGTACTTC